This T cell receptor beta chain was found in a study of cytomegalovirus exposure and HLA in healthy donors. A multiplex PCR was run with 60 Vbeta primers and 13 Jbeta primers. Some clones are missing from TCRdb's copy, which holds only in-frame ones; the method was immunoSEQ multiplex PCR. The sample has about 120,000 clones, 63% seen once. Trimming pared 0 bases from V and 3 bases from J, leaving 11 bases between. CDR1 is MNHNS and CDR2 is SASEGT in the germline V gene. This CDR3 is built from 16 residues. The sample comprised PBMCs. This rearrangement joins TRBV6-1 to TRBJ1-4, with D possibly TRBD1 on 6 matching bases. The TCR comes from a man aged 35 to 55 in good health and CMV-seropositive. Here the CDR3 reads CASSEAVQGANEKLFF. The CDR3 bases are TGTGCCAGCAGTGAAGCAGTACAGGGTGCTAATGAAAAACTGTTTTTT.